The source of this T cell receptor beta chain is a study of shared clonotypes between healthy human individuals. The study, taken as a whole, reports: Some clonotypes were shared by all four sorted-subset donors, while others were not shared. The non-shared ones had lower generation probabilities than the shared ones. Exclusively blood specimens were collected; tissue repertoires likely differ.

From germline, CDR1 is SGHDT and CDR2 YYEEEE. The CDR3 covers 15 residues. V lost 3 bases, J lost 7 bases, and 8 bases stayed unmatched. Sorted-subset replicate PCRs used about 200 ng DNA, about 30,000 T cell genomes. Profiling relied on immunoSEQ multiplex PCR, and the TCRdb table lists in-frame clones only, not all of them. This sample has 2 million to 2.5 million clones, with about 92% found just once. About this clone itself: Its antigen is as yet unknown.

As defined, naive CD8 cells were CD45RO-negative and positively selected for CCR7, with terminally differentiated effector memory CD45RA+ cells excluded. The source is a man aged 18 to 35 in good health. Some clones in this sample may be carry-over from other donors' samples. Input material: naive CD8+ T cells from PBMCs. This chain links TRBV5-6 with TRBJ2-2; 8 positions agree with TRBD1. The CDR3 DNA sequence: TGTGCCAGCAGCTCGATGGACAGGGAGGACGGGGAGCTGTTTTTT. This gives the protein CASSSMDREDGELFF.